Listed below are T cell receptor beta chains from one sample, sequenced in a study of T cells in Graves' hyperthyroidism and ophthalmopathy. TCRdb reprocessed the multiplex PCR reads with MiXCR, giving one entry per CDR3 protein. The sample carries approximately 590,000 distinct CDR3 sequences, 46% recorded once. Source material: peripheral blood or thyroid tissue (not recorded which). The receptors shown here come from a young woman with Graves' hyperthyroidism. Each CDR3 is given with its conserved first and last residue. A D gene is named only where the DNA matches it firmly. Only some rows state a clone size, as once, few, many or a class for expanded clones.

J gene | D gene | clone size | V gene | CDR3 DNA | CDR3 protein
TRBJ2-5 | - | - | TRBV2 | TGTGCCAGCAGTGATACAGGCGAAGGAGAGACCCAGTACTTC | CASSDTGEGETQYF
TRBJ1-5 | - | many | TRBV7-9 | TGTGCCAGCAGCTTAAGTAGGGACCGAAATCAGCCCCAGCATTTT | CASSLSRDRNQPQHF
TRBJ1-2 | TRBD1 | - | TRBV20-1 | TGCAGTGCTAGGTACAGGGGGCGCGGGAACTATGGCTACACCTTC | CSARYRGRGNYGYTF
TRBJ1-5 | TRBD1 | - | TRBV5-1 | TGCGCCAGCAGCCTGTCCGGGACAGGGAGCAGCAATCAGCCCCAGCATTTT | CASSLSGTGSSNQPQHF
TRBJ1-3 | TRBD1 | few | TRBV6-6 | TGTGCCAGCAGTTACTTGACAGGGTCTGGAAACACCATATATTTT | CASSYLTGSGNTIYF
TRBJ2-7 | TRBD1 | few | TRBV6-5 | TGTGCCAGCAGTTACTCGGGACAGGGGGTAACCGAGCAGTACTTC | CASSYSGQGVTEQYF
TRBJ1-6 | - | - | TRBV2 | TGTGCCAGCAGACTGGGGCAGAATGATACACCCCTCCACTTT | CASRLGQNDTPLHF
TRBJ2-5 | - | many | TRBV7-6 | TGTGCCAGCACGCTTAACAGGGGGGGGCAAGAGACCCAGTACTTC | CASTLNRGGQETQYF
TRBJ1-2 | - | - | TRBV29-1 | TGCAGCGTGGCGGTGGGCGGCTATGGCTACACCTTC | CSVAVGGYGYTF
TRBJ2-7 | TRBD1 | - | TRBV20-1 | TGCAGTACTAGGAGACAGGGGGGCACCTACGAGCAGTACTTC | CSTRRQGGTYEQYF
TRBJ1-2 | - | - | TRBV29-1 | TGCAGCGTTGGCGGGCACGACTATGGCTACACCTTC | CSVGGHDYGYTF
TRBJ1-1 | - | many | TRBV24-1 | TGTGCCACCGAAGGACAAGGGAACACTGAAGCTTTCTTT | CATEGQGNTEAFF
TRBJ1-3 | - | - | TRBV7-2 | TGTGCCAGCAGCTCCCAGATGGACATGAACACCATATATTTT | CASSSQMDMNTIYF
TRBJ1-2 | - | few | TRBV20-1 | TGCAGTGAAAAGGGGGGGCCCTATGGCTACACCTTC | CSEKGGPYGYTF
TRBJ2-7 | TRBD2 | - | TRBV6-1 | TGTGCCAGCAGCGAGACTAGCGGGAACTACGAGCAGTACTTC | CASSETSGNYEQYF
TRBJ1-1 | - | many | TRBV29-1 | TGCAGCGTTGCAGAGGGAACGAACACTGAAGCTTTCTTT | CSVAEGTNTEAFF
TRBJ2-5 | TRBD1 | - | TRBV11-2 | TGTGCCAGCAGTGTTTCCAGGGGGATCTCAGAGACCCAGTACTTC | CASSVSRGISETQYF
TRBJ1-1 | - | - | TRBV2 | TGTGCCCACCGTGGATGGGACACTGAAGCTTTCTTT | CAHRGWDTEAFF
TRBJ2-5 | TRBD1 | many | TRBV24-1 | TGTGCCACCAGTGACCCCACGGGACAGGGCGAGACCCAGTACTTC | CATSDPTGQGETQYF
TRBJ2-7 | - | few | TRBV6-5 | TGTGCCAGCAGTACGCGGGACATCTCCTACGAGCAGTACTTC | CASSTRDISYEQYF
TRBJ1-5 | TRBD1 | - | TRBV4-3 | TGCGCCAGCAGCCCCAGGGGGGAGGGAAGCCAGCCCCAGCATTTT | CASSPRGEGSQPQHF
TRBJ2-7 | - | - | TRBV2 | TGTGCCAGCAGCCCAAGGGGGGGGAGCATCTACGAGCAGTACTTC | CASSPRGGSIYEQYF
TRBJ1-5 | - | - | TRBV9 | TGTGCCAGCAGCCAGTCGGACCTAAGGCATCAGCCCCAGCATTTT | CASSQSDLRHQPQHF
TRBJ1-1 | - | many | TRBV29-1 | TGCAGCGCGGACAGTTTCACTGAAGCTTTCTTT | CSADSFTEAFF
TRBJ2-7 | - | - | TRBV7-9 | TGTGCCAGCAGCTTAGCGGGAGTCGTCGAGCAGTACTTC | CASSLAGVVEQYF
TRBJ1-5 | TRBD1 | - | TRBV10-3 | TGTGCCATCAGTGCTAGGGACAGGGGTCAGCCCCAGCATTTT | CAISARDRGQPQHF
TRBJ1-2 | TRBD1 | many | TRBV10-3 | TGTGCCATCAGTGACTTGGGACAGAACTATGGCTACACCTTC | CAISDLGQNYGYTF
TRBJ1-1 | - | few | TRBV10-2 | TGTGCCAGCAGTCGATCATTGTGGGCTGAAGCTTTCTTT | CASSRSLWAEAFF
TRBJ2-5 | - | once | TRBV5-1 | TGCGCCAGCAGCTTGACGGGACAAGAGGCCCAGTACTTC | CASSLTGQEAQYF
TRBJ2-7 | - | once | TRBV13 | TGTGCCTGGAGTGTAAGAGCAGAGCAGTACTTC | CAWSVRAEQYF
TRBJ2-7 | - | few | TRBV12-3/TRBV12-4 | TGTGCCAGCAGTGAGGGACTACAGGGCTACGAGCAGTACTTC | CASSEGLQGYEQYF
TRBJ2-7 | TRBD2 | - | TRBV7-9 | TGTGCCAGCAGCTTTCCCGGGACTAGCGTTACCGAGCAGTACTTC | CASSFPGTSVTEQYF
TRBJ2-6 | - | - | TRBV12-3/TRBV12-4 | TGTGCCAGCACAGGGCCCCCTGGGGCCAACGTCCTGACTTTC | CASTGPPGANVLTF
TRBJ1-2 | - | - | TRBV6-1 | TGTGCCAGCTTGACGTCAGGGGTTGGCTACACCTTC | CASLTSGVGYTF